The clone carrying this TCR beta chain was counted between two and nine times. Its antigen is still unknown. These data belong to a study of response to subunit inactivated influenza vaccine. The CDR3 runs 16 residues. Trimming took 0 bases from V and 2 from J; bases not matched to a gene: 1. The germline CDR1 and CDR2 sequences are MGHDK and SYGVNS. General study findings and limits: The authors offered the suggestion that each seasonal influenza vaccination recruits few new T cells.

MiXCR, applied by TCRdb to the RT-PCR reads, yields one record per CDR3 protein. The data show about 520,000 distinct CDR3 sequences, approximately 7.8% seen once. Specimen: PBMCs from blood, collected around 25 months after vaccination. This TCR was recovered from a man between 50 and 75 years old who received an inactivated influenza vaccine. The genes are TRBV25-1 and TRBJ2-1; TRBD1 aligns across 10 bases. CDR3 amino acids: CASSEYGTGAYNEQFF. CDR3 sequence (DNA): TGTGCCAGCAGTGAATATGGGACAGGGGCCTACAATGAGCAGTTCTTC.